The clone carrying this T cell receptor beta chain is a singleton in its sample. Its antigen is currently unknown. The CDR3 covers 17 residues. This sample was taken from a study of cytomegalovirus exposure and HLA in healthy donors. The PCR contained 60 Vbeta and 13 Jbeta primers. Only in-frame clones appear in the TCRdb table, and some are missing; sequencing was by immunoSEQ multiplex PCR. The sample contains approximately 180,000 clones, about four fifths of which appear only once. Broader study findings: Being indistinguishable, some V segments were excluded, TRBV6-2 and TRBV6-3 among them.

The TCR originated in a young man in good health and CMV-seronegative. The rearrangement links TRBV21-1 to TRBJ1-1; the table's D call of TRBD1 was not tested on the DNA. TRBV21-1 constitutes a pseudogene. What was sequenced was PBMCs. The CDR3 sequence: CASSKGGQGRRNTEAFF. In DNA form, the CDR3 reads TGTGCCAGCAGCAAAGGAGGACAGGGGCGAAGGAACACTGAAGCTTTCTTT.